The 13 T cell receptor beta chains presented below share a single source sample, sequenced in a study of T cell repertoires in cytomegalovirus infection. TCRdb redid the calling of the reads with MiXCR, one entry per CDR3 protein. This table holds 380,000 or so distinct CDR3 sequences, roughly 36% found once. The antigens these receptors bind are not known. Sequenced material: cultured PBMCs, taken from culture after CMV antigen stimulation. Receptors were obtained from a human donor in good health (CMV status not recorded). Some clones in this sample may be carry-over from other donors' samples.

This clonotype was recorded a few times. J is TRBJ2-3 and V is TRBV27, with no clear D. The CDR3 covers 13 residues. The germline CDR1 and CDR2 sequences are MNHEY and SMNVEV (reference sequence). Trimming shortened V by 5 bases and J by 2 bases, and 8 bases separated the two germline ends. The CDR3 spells CASSPQNTDTQYF. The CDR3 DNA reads TGTGCCAGCAGTCCTCAGAACACAGATACGCAGTATTTT.

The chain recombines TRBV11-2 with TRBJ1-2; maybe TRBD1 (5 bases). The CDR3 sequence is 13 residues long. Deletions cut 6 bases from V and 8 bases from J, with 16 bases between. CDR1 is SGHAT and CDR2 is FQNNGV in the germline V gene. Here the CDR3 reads CASRLGRGNGYTF. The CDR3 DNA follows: TGTGCCAGCAGACTAGGAAGGGGAAACGGCTACACCTTC.

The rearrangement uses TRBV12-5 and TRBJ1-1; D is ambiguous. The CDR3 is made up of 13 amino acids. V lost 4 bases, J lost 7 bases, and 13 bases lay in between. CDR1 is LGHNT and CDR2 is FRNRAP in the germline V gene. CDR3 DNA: TGTGCTAGTGGTTCATCTCTAGCACATGAAGCTTTCTTT. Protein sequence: CASGSSLAHEAFF.

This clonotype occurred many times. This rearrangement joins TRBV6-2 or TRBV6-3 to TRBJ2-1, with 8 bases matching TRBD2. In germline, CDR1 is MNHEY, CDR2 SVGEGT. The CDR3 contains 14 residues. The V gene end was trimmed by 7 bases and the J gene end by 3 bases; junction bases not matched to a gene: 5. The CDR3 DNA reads TGTGCCAGCATAAAAAGCGGGAGCTACAATGAGCAGTTCTTC. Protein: CASIKSGSYNEQFF.

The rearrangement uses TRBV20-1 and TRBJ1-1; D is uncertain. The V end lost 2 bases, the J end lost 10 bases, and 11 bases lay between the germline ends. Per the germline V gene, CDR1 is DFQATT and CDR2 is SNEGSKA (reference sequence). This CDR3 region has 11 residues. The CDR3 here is CSARKRIGAFF. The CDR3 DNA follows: TGCAGTGCTAGAAAACGGATAGGAGCTTTCTTT.

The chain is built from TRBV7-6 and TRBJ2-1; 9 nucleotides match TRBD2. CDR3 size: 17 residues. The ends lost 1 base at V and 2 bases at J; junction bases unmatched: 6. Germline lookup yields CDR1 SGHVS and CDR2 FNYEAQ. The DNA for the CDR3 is TGTGCCAGCAGCTTAGAGGTGGGCGGGAGGGCCTACAATGAGCAGTTCTTC. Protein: CASSLEVGGRAYNEQFF.

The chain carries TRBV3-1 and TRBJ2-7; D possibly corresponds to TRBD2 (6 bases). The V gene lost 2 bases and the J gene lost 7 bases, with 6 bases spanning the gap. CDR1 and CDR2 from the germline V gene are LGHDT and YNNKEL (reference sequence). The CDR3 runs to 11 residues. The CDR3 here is CASSQREEQYF. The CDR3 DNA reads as TGTGCCAGCAGCCAACGGGAGGAGCAGTACTTC.

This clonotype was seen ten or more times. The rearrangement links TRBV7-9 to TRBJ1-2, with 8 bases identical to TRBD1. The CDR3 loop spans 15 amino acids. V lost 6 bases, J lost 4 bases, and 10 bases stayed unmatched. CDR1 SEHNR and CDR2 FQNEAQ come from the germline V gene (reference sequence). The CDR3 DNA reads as TGTGCCAGCAGTAAATCGGGGGACAGGAGCTATGGCTACACCTTC. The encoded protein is CASSKSGDRSYGYTF. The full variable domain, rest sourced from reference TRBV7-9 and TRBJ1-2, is DTGVSQNPRHKITKRGQNVTFRCDPISEHNRLYWYRQTLGQGPEFLTYFQNEAQLEKSRLLSDRFSAERPKGSFSTLEIQRTEQGDSAMYLCASSKSGDRSYGYTFGSGTRLTVV.

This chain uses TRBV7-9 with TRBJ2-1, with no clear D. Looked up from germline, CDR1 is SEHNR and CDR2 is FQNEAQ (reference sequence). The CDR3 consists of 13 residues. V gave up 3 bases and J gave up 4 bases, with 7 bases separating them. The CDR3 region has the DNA TGTGCCAGCAGCTTTATAGGTTACAATGAGCAGTTCTTC. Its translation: CASSFIGYNEQFF.

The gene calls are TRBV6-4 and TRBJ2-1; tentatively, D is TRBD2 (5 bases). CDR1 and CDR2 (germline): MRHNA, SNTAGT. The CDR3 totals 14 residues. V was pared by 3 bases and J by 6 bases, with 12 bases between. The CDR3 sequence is CASSEELVSNEQFF. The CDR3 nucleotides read TGTGCCAGCAGTGAAGAACTAGTTTCCAATGAGCAGTTCTTC.

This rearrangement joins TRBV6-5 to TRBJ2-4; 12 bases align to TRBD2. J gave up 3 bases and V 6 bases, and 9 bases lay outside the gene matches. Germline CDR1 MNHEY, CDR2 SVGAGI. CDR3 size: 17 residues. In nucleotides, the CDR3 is TGTGCCAGCAGGCCATGGACTAGCGGGGAGATCAAAAACATTCAGTACTTC. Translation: CASRPWTSGEIKNIQYF.

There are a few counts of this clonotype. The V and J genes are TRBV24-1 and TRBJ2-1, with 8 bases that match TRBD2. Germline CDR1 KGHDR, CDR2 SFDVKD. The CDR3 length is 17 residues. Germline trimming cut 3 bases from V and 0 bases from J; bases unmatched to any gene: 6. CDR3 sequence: CATSDTVAGSSYNEQFF. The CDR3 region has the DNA TGTGCCACCAGTGATACCGTAGCGGGGAGCTCCTACAATGAGCAGTTCTTC.

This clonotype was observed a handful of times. CDR3 sequence: CASSDSARVGSYTF. In nucleotides, the CDR3 is TGTGCCAGCAGTGACAGCGCCAGGGTCGGTAGCTACACCTTC. This chain uses TRBV25-1 with TRBJ1-2, with D possibly TRBD1 on 5 matching bases. Germline CDR1 reads MGHDK; CDR2 reads SYGVNS. This CDR3 region has 14 residues. V was cut by 3 bases and J by 9 bases, with 17 bases left in between.